The following is a T cell receptor beta chain sequence with its context. Antigen specificity is unknown. The data were obtained in a study of vaccination effects on CD4 cells after COVID-19. The study's findings and limits: Cross-reactivity toward common cold coronaviruses was confined to only 1 of 255 vaccine-induced clones in healthy vaccinees.

Clones were sequenced by immunoSEQ multiplex PCR, and TCRdb holds only the in-frame ones, with some missing. Among about 27,000 clones, around three quarters were seen once, and the ten largest hold roughly a tenth. CDR1 and CDR2 from the germline V gene are SGHTA and FQGNSA. V shed 5 bases and J shed 5 bases, with 9 bases lying between them. This CDR3 has 13 amino acids. Antigen-specific CD4+ T cells were first expanded with viral peptide pools by the ViraFEST assay and only then sequenced. Having been cultured for about 10 days, the cells underwent CD4+ T cell isolation. The study found no prior SARS-CoV-2 infection in the vaccine recipients, who tested negative for nucleocapsid antibodies. Replacing half the medium with IL-2 medium was done on days 3 and 7.

This chain joins TRBV7-2 and TRBJ2-2; tentative D call: TRBD2 (5 bases). The sequencing here drew on CD4+ T cells from PBMCs cultured with SARS-CoV-2 spike peptides, taken before COVID-19 vaccination. The source of this sequence is a human donor who received a COVID-19 vaccine. The CDR3 DNA reads as TGTGCCAGCAGCAACCCGGGGACCGGGGAGCTGTTTTTT. This encodes CASSNPGTGELFF.